Listed here are 11 T cell receptor beta chains from one sample, sequenced in a study of blood T cell repertoires in COVID-19. Repertoires were generated with immunoSEQ multiplex PCR, while TCRdb's copy carries only in-frame clones and drops some. The sample shows some 45,000 clones, 80% of them seen only once. The sample was peripheral blood. The receptors were gathered from a man between 65 and 85 years old with acute or convalescent COVID-19.

The DNA of the CDR3 is TGTGCCAGCAGTGAAGAAGGGGTGGACAGGGGTAGATATAATTCACCCCTCCACTTT. This gives the protein CASSEEGVDRGRYNSPLHF. The chain has TRBV2 and TRBJ1-6, with 9 bases fitting TRBD1. This CDR3 is 19 amino acids long. Germline V gene lookup returns CDR1 SNHLY and CDR2 FYNNEI. V was pared by 1 base and J by 4 bases, with 11 bases of the junction left unmatched.

The V gene is TRBV11-2, the J gene TRBJ2-7, with 7 bases that match TRBD1. The germline V gene has CDR1 SGHAT and CDR2 FQNNGV. V was pared by 4 bases and J by 3 bases, with 9 bases of the junction left unmatched. CDR3 length equals 15 residues. In nucleotides, the CDR3 is TGTGCCAGCAGCTGGATCGGGACAGCCTTCTACGAGCAGTACTTC. Translation: CASSWIGTAFYEQYF.

The chain employs TRBV28 and TRBJ1-2, with TRBD1 identical over 9 bases. V trimming: 7 bases; J trimming: 8 bases; junction bases outside the gene matches: 5. Germline V gene data show CDR1 as MDHEN and CDR2 as SYDVKM. The CDR3 is 12 residues long. The CDR3 loop is CASKMTGGGYTF. For the CDR3, the DNA is TGTGCCAGCAAAATGACAGGGGGAGGCTACACCTTC.

V gene TRBV20-1 combines with J gene TRBJ1-2; D remains unclear. CDR3 size: 12 residues. Germline V gene sequence: CDR1 DFQATT, CDR2 SNEGSKA (reference sequence). V dropped 3 bases and J dropped 2 bases, with 7 bases sitting between them. The CDR3 sequence: CSASIANYGYTF. Here the CDR3 DNA reads TGCAGTGCTAGTATAGCAAACTATGGCTACACCTTC.

The V call is TRBV5-1, the J call TRBJ1-1; perhaps TRBD1 as D (5 bases). V was clipped by 4 bases and J by 2 bases, with 12 bases between them. CDR1 is SGHRS, CDR2 YFSETQ, per germline. The CDR3 spans 14 residues. CDR3 region: CASSPRGGNTEAFF. Written as DNA, the CDR3 is TGCGCCAGCAGCCCCCGCGGGGGTAACACTGAAGCTTTCTTT. The full variable domain, in which reference TRBV5-1 and TRBJ1-1 provide the parts outside the CDR3, is KAGVTQTPRYLIKTRGQQVTLSCSPISGHRSVSWYQQTPGQGLQFLFEYFSETQRNKGNFPGRFSGRQFSNSRSEMNVSTLELGDSALYLCASSPRGGNTEAFFGQGTRLTVV.

The rearrangement joins TRBV4-1 to TRBJ1-1, with a possible D match to TRBD1 (5 bases). V dropped 4 bases and J dropped 0 bases, with 15 bases sitting between them. The V gene's germline CDR1 is MGHRA and CDR2 YSYEKL. This CDR3 comprises 16 residues. The CDR3 nucleotides read TGCGCCAGCAGCCTACATGGGGCGTTGATGAACACTGAAGCTTTCTTT. Translating it yields CASSLHGALMNTEAFF.

This clone has only a few counts. The chain combines TRBV11-2 with TRBJ1-2; D is uncertain. This CDR3 is built from 14 residues. V was cut by 0 bases and J by 1 base, with 6 bases left in between. CDR1 and CDR2 from the germline V gene are SGHAT and FQNNGV. Here the CDR3 DNA reads TGTGCCAGCAGCTTAGATCCTTTTAACTATGGCTACACCTTC. Its translation is CASSLDPFNYGYTF. The full variable domain, with the rest looked up from reference TRBV11-2 and TRBJ1-2, is EAGVAQSPRYKIIEKRQSVAFWCNPISGHATLYWYQQILGQGPKLLIQFQNNGVVDDSQLPKDRFSAERLKGVDSTLKIQPAKLEDSAVYLCASSLDPFNYGYTFGSGTRLTVV.

The V gene is TRBV6-2 or TRBV6-3, the J gene TRBJ1-1; maybe TRBD1 (5 bases). The CDR3 has 16 residues. The V gene lost 2 bases and the J gene lost 1 base, with 14 bases spanning the gap. Germline lookup yields CDR1 MNHEY and CDR2 SVGEGT. CDR3 sequence reads: CASSYGVGGRNTEAFF. Here the CDR3 DNA reads TGTGCCAGCAGTTACGGGGTCGGGGGGAGGAACACTGAAGCTTTCTTT.

The genes are TRBV29-1 and TRBJ1-2, with 9 bases fitting TRBD1. There are 13 residues in the CDR3. Per germline, CDR1 SQVTM and CDR2 ANQGSEA. The junction had 6 bases not matched to a gene; V was cut back by 5 bases and J by 5 bases. CDR3 DNA sequence: TGCAGCGTTTCTAGACAGGGGGGGTATGGCTACACCTTC. Its translation: CSVSRQGGYGYTF.

V gene TRBV5-1 combines with J gene TRBJ1-3; the D is unclear. CDR1 SGHRS and CDR2 YFSETQ come from the germline V gene. The CDR3 has 17 amino acids. The ends were cut back, 4 bases at V and 0 bases at J, with 17 bases in the middle. CDR3: CASSPQAQFSSGNTIYF. The CDR3 DNA reads TGCGCCAGCAGCCCCCAGGCACAGTTTAGCTCTGGAAACACCATATATTTT.

The chain joins TRBV5-8 to TRBJ1-2; weak D call: TRBD1 (5 bases). The V and J ends lost 4 bases and 4 bases respectively, with 11 bases between them. In germline, CDR1 is SGHTS, CDR2 YDEGEE. The CDR3 is 13 residues long. The CDR3, as DNA: TGTGCCAGCAGCCCCAGGGTGGCCTATGGCTACACCTTC. It codes for CASSPRVAYGYTF.